The 19 T cell receptor beta chains presented below share a single source sample, sequenced in a study of blood T cells in healthy people across ages. PCR was performed a second time for roughly 7 to 11 cycles using a sample-barcoded 5' primer and a J-beta primer mix. One entry per CDR3 protein results from TCRdb running MiXCR on the 5' RACE reads. Here the sample spans 550,000 to 700,000 distinct CDR3 sequences, 25% to 30% being singletons. The sequenced material came from blood. These TCRs come from a woman aged 70-85 years in good health.

V gene TRBV6-6 combines with J gene TRBJ2-2; 7 nucleotides match TRBD1. The trim removed 11 bases at V and 1 base at J, leaving 10 bases unmatched. CDR3 length equals 15 residues. The germline V gene has CDR1 MNHNY and CDR2 SVGAGI (reference sequence). CDR3 region: CAGTVRTGNTGELFF. DNA for the CDR3: TGTGCCGGCACTGTCCGGACAGGGAACACCGGGGAGCTGTTTTTT.

This clonotype occurred many times. The chain employs TRBV2 and TRBJ1-1; perhaps TRBD1 as D (6 bases). The CDR3 sequence is 13 residues long. Germline values: CDR1 SNHLY, CDR2 FYNNEI. The V gene lost 7 bases and the J gene lost 4 bases, with 13 bases spanning the gap. CDR3 loop: CASNLGGSTEAFF. The CDR3 region has the DNA TGTGCCAGCAATCTCGGGGGCTCCACTGAAGCTTTCTTT.

The chain recombines TRBV4-1 with TRBJ1-2; tentative D call: TRBD1 (5 bases). The CDR3 is made up of 16 amino acids. Germline CDR1 is MGHRA and CDR2 is YSYEKL. The V gene lost 1 base and the J gene lost 4 bases, with 16 bases spanning the gap. The CDR3 DNA is TGCGCCAGCAGCCAAGGTGGGGGGGTCTCTTCCTATGGCTACACCTTC. Encoded protein: CASSQGGGVSSYGYTF.

The chain links TRBV28 to TRBJ1-2, with 7 positions matching TRBD1. The CDR3 is 15 amino acids. Germline V CDR1 and CDR2: MDHEN, SYDVKM. The trim removed 6 bases at V and 2 bases at J, leaving 9 bases unmatched. DNA of the CDR3: TGTGCCAGCAGGCAATCGGGACAGCGAAACTATGGCTACACCTTC. Residues: CASRQSGQRNYGYTF.

The rearrangement links TRBV7-9 to TRBJ1-4, with D possibly being TRBD1 (5 bases). The CDR3 loop spans 13 amino acids. Germline-derived CDR1 and CDR2 are SEHNR and FQNEAQ (reference sequence). Trimming removed 2 bases from V and 8 bases from J, with 9 bases in between. The CDR3: CASSLPGVEKLFF. DNA of the CDR3: TGTGCCAGCAGCTTACCGGGGGTGGAAAAACTGTTTTTT.

At least ten counts were recorded for this clonotype. At one end the junction does not follow the germline gene, possibly because of a read error. The V and J genes are TRBV5-1 and TRBJ2-2; TRBD1 matches 11 bases. Germline CDR1 and CDR2: SGHRS and YFSETQ. CDR3 size: 15 residues. CDR3 sequence: CASSLGQGDTGELFF. In DNA form, the CDR3 reads TGTGCCAGCAGCTTGGGACAGGGGGACACCGGGGAGCTGTTTTTT.

The chain links TRBV10-3 to TRBJ2-3; TRBD2 agrees at 8 bases. The CDR3 length is 16 residues. The J segment lost 2 bases and the V segment lost 0 bases, leaving 4 bases of the junction unmatched. In germline, CDR1 is ENHRY, CDR2 SYGVKD. The CDR3 protein is CAISESNSGDTDTQYF. CDR3 nucleotide sequence: TGTGCCATCAGTGAGTCGAATAGCGGGGACACAGATACGCAGTATTTT.

The chain is built from TRBV27 and TRBJ1-6, with 7 bases that match TRBD1. The ends lost 5 bases at V and 11 bases at J; junction bases unmatched: 9. The CDR3 spans 14 residues. CDR1 MNHEY and CDR2 SMNVEV come from the germline V gene (reference sequence). The CDR3 spells CASSLQQGNPPLHF. CDR3 in DNA: TGTGCCAGCAGTCTTCAACAGGGGAATCCACCCCTCCACTTT.

In this sample, this clonotype turned up a few times. For the CDR3, the DNA is TGTGCCAGCAGCACCTATTGGGGGCAGGAGCAGTTCTTC. Residues: CASSTYWGQEQFF. This chain links TRBV7-2 with TRBJ2-1, with D maybe TRBD1 (6 bases). Trimming pared 5 bases from V and 10 bases from J, leaving 15 bases between. From germline, CDR1 is SGHTA and CDR2 FQGNSA. The CDR3 runs 13 residues.

This clonotype was recorded a few times. The chain employs TRBV5-1 and TRBJ2-5, with 12 bases that match TRBD2. Per the germline V gene, CDR1 is SGHRS and CDR2 is YFSETQ. Unmatched junction bases numbered 4, after V lost 4 bases and J lost 0 bases. This CDR3 has 16 residues. The CDR3 DNA follows: TGCGCCAGCAGCACCGGACTAGCGGGGTACCAAGAGACCCAGTACTTC. Its translation: CASSTGLAGYQETQYF.

The gene calls are TRBV12-3 or TRBV12-4 and TRBJ2-1, with TRBD1 matching over 7 bases. The CDR3 extends over 15 amino acids. V was clipped by 5 bases and J by 9 bases; unmatched bases: 13. The CDR3 bases are TGTGCCAGCAGTCTGACAGGGAGTAAGGCTGGTGAGCAGTTCTTC. Translated, it gives CASSLTGSKAGEQFF.

This chain connects TRBV20-1 to TRBJ1-2; D is perhaps TRBD1 (6 bases). The CDR3 runs 14 residues. V gave up 2 bases and J gave up 8 bases, with 18 bases separating them. Per germline, CDR1 DFQATT and CDR2 SNEGSKA (reference sequence). The CDR3 sequence is CSARNDLGARGYTF. Written as DNA, the CDR3 is TGCAGTGCTAGAAACGACTTGGGGGCGCGGGGCTACACCTTC.

This clonotype was counted a single time. The gene calls are TRBV29-1 and TRBJ2-2, with D possibly being TRBD1 (8 bases). Trimming pared 6 bases from V and 1 base from J, leaving 12 bases between. Per germline, CDR1 SQVTM and CDR2 ANQGSEA. This CDR3 is built from 14 residues. The CDR3: CSVGGTGNTGELFF. In DNA form, the CDR3 reads TGCAGCGTCGGGGGGACAGGGAACACCGGGGAGCTGTTTTTT.

V usage is TRBV5-1 and J usage is TRBJ2-5; D ambiguous. The V end was cut by 2 bases, the J end by 2 bases, with 13 bases between. Germline values: CDR1 SGHRS, CDR2 YFSETQ. CDR3 length equals 15 residues. The CDR3 sequence: CASSFLGITQETQYF. For the CDR3, the DNA is TGCGCCAGCAGCTTTTTGGGGATAACTCAAGAGACCCAGTACTTC.

As regards this clonotype: Its ends do not fully match the called genes, so a read error is possible. The V gene is TRBV12-3 or TRBV12-4, the J gene TRBJ1-6, with D possibly matching TRBD1 (5 bases). CDR3 length: 13 amino acids. Written as DNA, the CDR3 is TGTGCTAGCAGCGTGGGGGTCGCATCACCCCTCCACTTT. Amino acid sequence: CASSVGVASPLHF.

This clonotype was detected a few times. The chain carries TRBV5-1 and TRBJ2-3; the D gene is possibly TRBD1 (5 bases). CDR1 and CDR2 (germline): SGHRS, YFSETQ. The V end lost 4 bases, the J end lost 6 bases, and 15 bases lay between the germline ends. The CDR3 sequence is 14 residues long. The chain's CDR3 is CASSGQPSGDTQYF. In DNA, the CDR3 is TGCGCCAGCAGCGGACAACCCTCAGGGGATACGCAGTATTTT.

The CDR3 here is CASRKPLTTRLAGGKETQYF. The CDR3 DNA reads as TGTGCCAGCAGGAAGCCCCTAACCACCAGACTAGCGGGGGGTAAAGAGACCCAGTACTTC. The chain couples TRBV11-2 to TRBJ2-5; 13 bases are shared with TRBD2. CDR3 length: 20 amino acids. The trim removed 6 bases at V and 3 bases at J, leaving 19 bases unmatched. From germline, CDR1 is SGHAT and CDR2 FQNNGV.

This clonotype was counted once. J is TRBJ1-1 and V is TRBV14; D gene unclear. Trimming took off 0 bases at V and 3 bases at J, with 11 bases between the two ends. The CDR3 extends over 15 amino acids. The germline V gene has CDR1 SGHDN and CDR2 FVKESK. The CDR3 reads CASSQDGQVDTEAFF. The CDR3, as DNA: TGTGCCAGCAGCCAAGATGGGCAGGTCGACACTGAAGCTTTCTTT. Filled out from reference TRBV14 and TRBJ1-1, the complete variable domain reads EAGVTQFPSHSVIEKGQTVTLRCDPISGHDNLYWYRRVMGKEIKFLLHFVKESKQDESGMPNNRFLAERTGGTYSTLKVQPAELEDSGVYFCASSQDGQVDTEAFFGQGTRLTVV.

The chain carries TRBV4-3 and TRBJ2-5, with 10 positions matching TRBD2. CDR1 and CDR2 (germline): LGHNA, YSLEER. The CDR3 sequence is 15 residues long. V was pared by 1 base and J by 11 bases, with 10 bases of the junction left unmatched. CDR3 sequence reads: CASSQGLAGAGEQYF. The CDR3 DNA sequence: TGCGCCAGCAGCCAAGGGCTAGCGGGGGCGGGTGAGCAGTACTTC.